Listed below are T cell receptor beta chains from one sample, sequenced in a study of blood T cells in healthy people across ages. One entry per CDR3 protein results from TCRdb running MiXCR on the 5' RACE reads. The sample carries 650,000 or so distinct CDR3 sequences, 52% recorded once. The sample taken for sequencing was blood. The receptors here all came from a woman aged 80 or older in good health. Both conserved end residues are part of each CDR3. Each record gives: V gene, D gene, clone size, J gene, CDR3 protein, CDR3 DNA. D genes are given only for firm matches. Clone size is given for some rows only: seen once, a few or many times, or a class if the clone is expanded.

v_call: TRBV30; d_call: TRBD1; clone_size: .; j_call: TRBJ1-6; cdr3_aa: CAWRFRDRNSPLHF; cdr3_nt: TGTGCCTGGAGGTTCCGGGACAGGAATTCACCCCTCCACTTT
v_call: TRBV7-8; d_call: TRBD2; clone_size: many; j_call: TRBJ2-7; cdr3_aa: CASSLAASGDPSYEQYF; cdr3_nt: TGTGCCAGCAGCTTAGCGGCTAGCGGGGACCCCTCCTACGAGCAGTACTTC
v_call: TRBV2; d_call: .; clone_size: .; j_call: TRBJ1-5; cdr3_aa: CASSERYRVGEANQPQHF; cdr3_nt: TGTGCCAGCAGTGAGAGGTACCGGGTGGGAGAGGCCAATCAGCCCCAGCATTTT
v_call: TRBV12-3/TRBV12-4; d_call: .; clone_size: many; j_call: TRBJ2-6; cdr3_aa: CASSSSGLYSGANVLTF; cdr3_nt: TGTGCCAGCAGTTCCTCCGGACTCTACTCTGGGGCCAACGTCCTGACTTTC
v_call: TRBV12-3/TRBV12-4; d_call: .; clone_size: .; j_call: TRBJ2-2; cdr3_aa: CASSLSPNTGELFF; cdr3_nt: TGTGCCAGCAGTTTATCGCCTAACACCGGGGAGCTGTTTTTT
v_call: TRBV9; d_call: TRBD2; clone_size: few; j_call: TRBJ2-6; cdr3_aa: CASQGGLLPLSGANVLTF; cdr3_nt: TGTGCCAGCCAGGGAGGGCTATTGCCCCTCTCTGGGGCCAACGTCCTGACTTTC
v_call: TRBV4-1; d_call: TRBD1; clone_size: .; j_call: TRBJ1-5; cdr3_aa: CASSQDRTGLNQPQHF; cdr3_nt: TGCGCCAGCAGCCAAGATAGGACAGGTTTGAATCAGCCCCAGCATTTT
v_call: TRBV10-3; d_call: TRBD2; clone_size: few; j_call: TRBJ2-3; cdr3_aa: CATGEGTDTQYF; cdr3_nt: TGTGCCACCGGGGAGGGGACAGATACGCAGTATTTT
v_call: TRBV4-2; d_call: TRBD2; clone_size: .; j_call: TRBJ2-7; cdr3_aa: CASSQELAEGYEQYF; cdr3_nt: TGTGCCAGCAGCCAAGAGCTAGCGGAAGGGTACGAGCAGTACTTC
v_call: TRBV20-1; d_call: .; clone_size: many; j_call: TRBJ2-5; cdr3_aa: CSAEKETQYF; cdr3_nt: TGCAGTGCCGAAAAAGAGACCCAGTACTTC
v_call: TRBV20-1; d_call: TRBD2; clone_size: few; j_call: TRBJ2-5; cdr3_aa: CSVPPLAGGAQYF; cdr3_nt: TGCAGTGTCCCGCCGCTAGCGGGGGGTGCCCAGTACTTC
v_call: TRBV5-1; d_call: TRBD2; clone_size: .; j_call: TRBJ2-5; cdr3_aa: CASSFSGGALQETQYF; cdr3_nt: TGCGCCAGCAGCTTTAGCGGGGGGGCGCTACAAGAGACCCAGTACTTC
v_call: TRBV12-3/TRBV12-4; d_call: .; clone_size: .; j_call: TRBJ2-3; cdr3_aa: CASTPFLQGVRADTQYF; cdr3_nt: TGTGCCAGCACGCCGTTCCTCCAGGGAGTTAGGGCAGATACGCAGTATTTT
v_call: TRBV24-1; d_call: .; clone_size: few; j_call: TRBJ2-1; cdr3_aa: CATSDERGASYNEQFF; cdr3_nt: TGTGCCACCAGTGATGAGAGGGGGGCTTCCTACAATGAGCAGTTCTTC
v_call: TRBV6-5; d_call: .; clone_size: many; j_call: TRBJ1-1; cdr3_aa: CASSTRGDTEAFF; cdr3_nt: TGTGCCAGCAGTACGCGGGGGGACACTGAAGCTTTCTTT
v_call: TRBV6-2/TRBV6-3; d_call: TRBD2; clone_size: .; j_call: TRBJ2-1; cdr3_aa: CASSKPPGLATSEQFF; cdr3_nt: TGTGCCAGCAGTAAACCACCGGGACTAGCAACCAGTGAGCAGTTCTTC
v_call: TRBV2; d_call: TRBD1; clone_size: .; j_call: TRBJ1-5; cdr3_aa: CAGRAGQGWTNQPQHF; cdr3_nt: TGTGCCGGCAGGGCCGGACAGGGCTGGACCAATCAGCCCCAGCATTTT
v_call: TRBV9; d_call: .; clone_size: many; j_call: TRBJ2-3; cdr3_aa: CASSVAAETYTDTQYF; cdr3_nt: TGTGCCAGCAGCGTAGCAGCGGAGACATACACAGATACGCAGTATTTT
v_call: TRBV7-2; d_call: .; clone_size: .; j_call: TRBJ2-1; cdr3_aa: CASSLVRGTNEQFF; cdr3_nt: TGTGCCAGCAGCTTAGTTCGGGGTACAAATGAGCAGTTCTTC
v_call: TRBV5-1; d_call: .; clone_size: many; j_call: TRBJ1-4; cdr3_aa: CASSRQPNEKLFF; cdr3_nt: TGCGCCAGCAGTCGACAGCCGAATGAAAAACTGTTTTTT
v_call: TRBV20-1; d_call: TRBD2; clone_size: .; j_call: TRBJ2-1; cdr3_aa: CSARDQAGGTYNEQFF; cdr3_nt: TGCAGTGCTAGAGATCAAGCGGGGGGTACCTACAATGAGCAGTTCTTC
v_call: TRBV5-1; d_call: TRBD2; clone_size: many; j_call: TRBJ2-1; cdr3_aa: CASSLTTSGDNEQFF; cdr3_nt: TGCGCCAGCAGCTTAACCACTAGCGGGGACAATGAGCAGTTCTTC
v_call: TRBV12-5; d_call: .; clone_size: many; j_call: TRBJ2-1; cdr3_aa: CASGLNLGAFYNEQFF; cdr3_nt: TGTGCTAGTGGTTTGAATCTGGGGGCTTTCTACAATGAGCAGTTCTTC
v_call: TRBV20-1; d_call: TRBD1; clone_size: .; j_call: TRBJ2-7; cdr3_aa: CSARKGQGSYEQYF; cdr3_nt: TGCAGTGCTAGGAAAGGACAGGGGAGCTACGAGCAGTACTTC
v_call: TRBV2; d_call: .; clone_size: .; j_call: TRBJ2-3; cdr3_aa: CASSERGTLRIDTQYF; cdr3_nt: TGTGCCAGCAGTGAACGGGGTACTTTACGCATAGATACGCAGTATTTT
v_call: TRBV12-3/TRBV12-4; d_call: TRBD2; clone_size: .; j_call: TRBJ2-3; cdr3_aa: CASTRAGQDTQYF; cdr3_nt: TGTGCCAGCACCAGAGCGGGGCAAGATACGCAGTATTTT
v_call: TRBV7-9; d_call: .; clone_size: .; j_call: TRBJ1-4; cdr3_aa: CASSFSEKLFF; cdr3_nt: TGTGCCAGCAGCTTCTCTGAAAAACTGTTTTTT